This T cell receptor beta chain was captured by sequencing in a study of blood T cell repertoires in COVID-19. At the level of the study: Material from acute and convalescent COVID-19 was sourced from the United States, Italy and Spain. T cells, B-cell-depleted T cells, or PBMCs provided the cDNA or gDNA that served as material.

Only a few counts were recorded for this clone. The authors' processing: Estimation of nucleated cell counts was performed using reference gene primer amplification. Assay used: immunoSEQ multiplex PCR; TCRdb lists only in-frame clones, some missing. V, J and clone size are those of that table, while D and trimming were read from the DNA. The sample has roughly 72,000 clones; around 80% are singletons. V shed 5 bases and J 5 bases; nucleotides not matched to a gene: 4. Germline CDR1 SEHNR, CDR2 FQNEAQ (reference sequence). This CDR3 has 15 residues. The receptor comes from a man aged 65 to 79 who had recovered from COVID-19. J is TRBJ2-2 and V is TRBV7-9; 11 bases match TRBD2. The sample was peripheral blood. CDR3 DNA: TGTGCCAGCAGCCCTCGGACTAGCGGGACCGGGGAGCTGTTTTTT. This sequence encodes CASSPRTSGTGELFF.